This T cell receptor (beta chain) comes out of a study of blood T cell repertoires in COVID-19 (dated by TCRdb to the early 2020s). Context from the whole study: Samples from collaborators originated in the United States, Italy and Spain and spanned both the acute and convalescent phases of COVID-19. Samples came from the ongoing ImmuneRACE study (first 160 participants) plus 1,254 subjects from 6 global collaborators. The prospective study material was composed of cDNA or gDNA derived from T cells, B-cell-depleted T cells, or PBMCs. The repertoires were released in a freely available public database intended as a resource for research on the immune response to SARS-CoV-2. The dataset comprised deeply sampled blood TCRbeta repertoires from subjects exposed to, actively infected with, or recovered from COVID-19. Nearly every sample came with metadata listing a de-identified subject ID, COVID-19 status, age in years and sex. Where available, HLA class I and class II types were taken from metadata supplied by the sample provider and were not determined by assay-based typing.

Turning to this clone: Which antigen it targets is not known. Qualities for individual bases were not recorded, and no much larger clone is one base off.

In the prospective study, participants were roughly 18 to 89 years old, resided in 24 geographic areas of the United States, and were enrolled through a virtual design. To assign participants to cohorts, the prospective study relied on clinical history that participants themselves reported in a screening survey and a study questionnaire. ImmuneRACE Cohort 3 recovered participants were defined by two consecutive negative NP/OP PCR tests, healthcare professional clearance, or symptom resolution. In the prospective study, mobile phlebotomists collected whole blood, serum and a nasopharyngeal or oropharyngeal swab from each participant. Prospective study participants could optionally give additional blood draws and questionnaires over an approximately two-month period. Prospective study blood samples were shipped either frozen or at room temperature before DNA extraction. V and J lose 6 bases and 4 bases, and a span of 16 bases separates them. The CDR3 spans 14 residues, from the cysteine through the phenylalanine. The CDR3 DNA has 42 bases and is translated from base 1. Taken from the germline V gene, the CDR1 and CDR2 loops are MDHEN and SYDVKM.

TCRbeta CDR3 regions were amplified from genomic DNA using the immunoSEQ Assay, a bias-controlled multiplex PCR. As for the original processing: The number of nucleated cells in each sample was estimated from the amplification of reference gene primers within the assay. To quantify the absolute abundance of each unique TCRbeta CDR3 rearrangement, sequence reads were collapsed and filtered. For each sample, productive Simpson clonality was calculated as the square root of Simpson's diversity index over productive rearrangements. Entries here come from immuneACCESS through TCRdb and include only in-frame sequences with V and J called. Some clones fail to appear in such tables; in the studies checked, an unresolved V gene covers under half of the shortfall, and the cause of the remainder is unknown. The V and J calls and clone size were taken over from that table, and D and trimming were inferred from the DNA. Across this sample there are a few hundred thousand clones, with roughly 88% seen only once. The leading ten clones occupy 4% to 4.5% of the sample.

The investigation overall reported the following: The amount of clinical and demographic metadata varied by source and participant and was provided uncurated.

The sequenced sample was PBMCs or T cells enriched from blood (not recorded which). The sequence came from a woman aged 25 to 39 who had recovered from COVID-19. The chain links TRBV28 with TRBJ2-7; no confident D gene assignment can be made. The DNA sequence is TGTGCCAGCAGCCTCGCCCGGGTTCAGTACGAGCAGTACTTC. Its protein product is CASSLARVQYEQYF.